Below are 29 T cell receptor beta chains sequenced from a single sample in a study of blood T cells in healthy people across ages (dated by TCRdb to between 2014 and 2017). The method behind the library was 5' RACE. Sequencer: Illumina HiSeq 2500. The second PCR ran for about 6 to 12 cycles and used a J-beta primer mix along with a sample-barcoded 5' primer. TCRdb handled the public reads itself, with Q25 trimming in fastp and clone calling in MiXCR, and kept productive beta chains. Rows are unified per CDR3 protein, each entry keeping the most common DNA and genes. Present in this sample are about 1.8 million distinct CDR3 sequences, about 49% of which were seen just once. The biggest ten clones account for less than 2.5% of the sample. Material: blood. The source of these receptors is a woman aged 40 to 50 in good health.

This clonotype occurred a few times. The chain links TRBV12-3 or TRBV12-4 to TRBJ2-5; the match to TRBD1 covers 8 bases. CDR3 size: 18 residues. V shed 5 bases and J 1 base; nucleotides not matched to a gene: 15. The CDR3 region has the DNA TGTGCCAGCAGTCCCTTAGGGCGGTGGACAGGGCGCCAAGAGACCCAGTACTTC. Translated, it gives CASSPLGRWTGRQETQYF.

The V and J genes are TRBV4-3 and TRBJ2-1; tentatively, D is TRBD2 (6 bases). This CDR3 has 16 residues. Germline V gene sequence: CDR1 LGHNA, CDR2 YSLEER. V lost 0 bases and J 2 bases, leaving 11 bases between the germline ends. This CDR3 reads CASSQEEGRTYNEQFF. CDR3 coding DNA: TGCGCCAGCAGCCAAGAGGAGGGAAGGACCTACAATGAGCAGTTCTTC.

This clonotype was observed a single time. The chain couples TRBV13 to TRBJ2-5; the D is unclear. The J call may be wrong; the DNA end is better matched by TRBJ2-1. CDR1 and CDR2 (germline): PRHDT, FYEKMQ (reference sequence). This CDR3 region has 14 residues. CDR3 bases: TGTGCCAGCAGCTCAAACGAACTACAAGAGACCCAGTTCTTC. Protein sequence: CASSSNELQETQFF.

In its sample, this clonotype was seen a few times. This sequence joins TRBV6-5 and TRBJ2-7, with D unresolved. The V gene's germline CDR1 is MNHEY and CDR2 SVGAGI. The CDR3 runs 12 residues. Trimming stripped 6 bases from V and 3 bases from J, with 9 bases between. CDR3 coding DNA: TGTGCCAGCAGATTTAACGGCTACGAGCAGTACTTC. Protein sequence: CASRFNGYEQYF.

V is TRBV7-8 and J is TRBJ2-5; TRBD2 is a possible D gene (7 bases). The CDR3 contains 14 residues. Trimming cost V 3 bases and J 10 bases, with 18 bases left between them. Germline V gene data show CDR1 as SGHVS and CDR2 as FQNEAQ. The CDR3 nucleotides read TGTGCCAGCAGCTTGGGGGGGGGACAAAAGATCCAGTACTTC. Translating gives CASSLGGGQKIQYF. Full variable domain (rest looked up from reference TRBV7-8 and TRBJ2-5): GAGVSQSPRYKVAKRGQDVALRCDPISGHVSLFWYQQALGQGPEFLTYFQNEAQLDKSGLPSDRFFAERPEGSVSTLKIQRTQQEDSAVYLCASSLGGGQKIQYFGPGTRLLVL.

The V gene is TRBV10-3, the J gene TRBJ2-1; 9 bases align to TRBD1. Trimming at V came to 0 bases and at J to 3 bases, leaving 9 bases not matched to a gene. This CDR3 region has 18 residues. Germline assignment: CDR1 ENHRY and CDR2 SYGVKD. CDR3 DNA: TGTGCCATCAGTGAGTCCTACAGCGGGACAGGGATCTACAATGAGCAGTTCTTC. Its protein is CAISESYSGTGIYNEQFF.

The V gene is TRBV28, the J gene TRBJ2-5; maybe TRBD1 (5 bases). The CDR3 consists of 14 residues. Germline V CDR1 and CDR2: MDHEN, SYDVKM. V was pared by 6 bases and J by 3 bases, with 14 bases between. The CDR3 here is CASRKSSREETQYF. The CDR3 DNA sequence: TGTGCCAGCAGGAAAAGCTCCAGGGAAGAGACCCAGTACTTC.

This clonotype was seen a few times. The chain has TRBV10-3 and TRBJ1-5; 9 bases align to TRBD1. Germline assignment: CDR1 ENHRY and CDR2 SYGVKD. V lost 2 bases, J lost 2 bases, and 7 bases stayed unmatched. The length of the CDR3 is 17 residues. The CDR3 sequence: CAISEGGQGRGNQPQHF. The CDR3 nucleotides read TGTGCCATCAGTGAGGGGGGACAGGGCAGGGGCAATCAGCCCCAGCATTTT.

The sample holds a few counts of this clonotype. J is TRBJ2-5 and V is TRBV24-1; D gene unclear. Germline assignment: CDR1 KGHDR and CDR2 SFDVKD. The CDR3 covers 13 residues. The germline V and J ends were trimmed by 4 bases and 1 base, with 6 bases remaining between them. The CDR3 DNA is TGTGCCACCAGTGAAGTCAGCCAAGAGACCCAGTACTTC. Translating gives CATSEVSQETQYF.

This chain uses TRBV28 with TRBJ2-5; 8 bases are a match to TRBD2. This CDR3 region has 16 residues. V was clipped by 5 bases and J by 5 bases; unmatched bases: 13. Germline assignment: CDR1 MDHEN and CDR2 SYDVKM. The CDR3 region has the DNA TGTGCCAGCAGTGGTAGGAGACTAGCGTCTCTGGAGACCCAGTACTTC. Its protein is CASSGRRLASLETQYF.

This clonotype has only a few counts. The chain employs TRBV20-1 and TRBJ2-5, with 8 bases aligning to TRBD2. The CDR3 runs 15 residues. J lost 4 bases, V lost 1 base, and 8 bases had no gene match. The germline gives CDR1 DFQATT, CDR2 SNEGSKA (reference sequence). CDR3 sequence reads: CSARVSRGGPETQYF. Written as DNA, the CDR3 is TGCAGTGCTAGAGTGTCACGGGGGGGCCCAGAGACCCAGTACTTC.

This clonotype was counted only a few times. The chain combines TRBV28 with TRBJ2-3; D not resolved. V lost 8 bases and J lost 0, with 12 bases in between. The CDR3 loop spans 14 amino acids. Looked up from germline, CDR1 is MDHEN and CDR2 is SYDVKM. The CDR3 nucleotides read TGTGCCAGCGTGTCAGGTGGTAGCACAGATACGCAGTATTTT. Residues: CASVSGGSTDTQYF.

V and J are TRBV5-1 and TRBJ2-3; D possibly corresponds to TRBD2 (5 bases). CDR3 length: 14 amino acids. CDR1 and CDR2 (germline): SGHRS, YFSETQ. Trimming took off 9 bases at V and 4 bases at J, with 18 bases between the two ends. CDR3 DNA sequence: TGCGCCACGGCGCGGGCGGACGGTGCAGATACGCAGTATTTT. This translates into CATARADGADTQYF.

This clonotype was seen more than once but under ten times. This chain links TRBV5-6 with TRBJ2-1, with D tentatively TRBD2 (7 bases). In germline, CDR1 is SGHDT, CDR2 YYEEEE. Deletions cut 0 bases from V and 5 bases from J, with 12 bases between. This CDR3 spans 15 amino acids. DNA for the CDR3: TGTGCCAGCAGCTTGGAGTGGGGGGGCAACAATGAGCAGTTCTTC. Encoded protein: CASSLEWGGNNEQFF.

The sample holds a few counts of this clonotype. The chain employs TRBV6-1 and TRBJ2-7; 9 bases are shared with TRBD1. Germline trimming cut 6 bases from V and 4 bases from J; bases unmatched to any gene: 10. Germline-derived CDR1 and CDR2 are MNHNS and SASEGT. CDR3 size: 15 residues. The CDR3 sequence is CASRWGQGIGYEQYF. As DNA, the CDR3 is TGTGCCAGCAGATGGGGACAGGGAATAGGATACGAGCAGTACTTC.

This clonotype was seen a handful of times. The genes are TRBV6-2 or TRBV6-3 and TRBJ2-5, with D possibly matching TRBD1 (5 bases). The CDR3 totals 16 residues. In germline, CDR1 is MNHEY, CDR2 SVGEGT. V gave up 5 bases and J gave up 1 base, with 17 bases separating them. The CDR3 DNA follows: TGTGCCAGCAGTCCGACCCTCGGACACCGCCAAGAGACCCAGTACTTC. Translation gives CASSPTLGHRQETQYF.

The chain carries TRBV18 and TRBJ2-6; D may be TRBD2 (6 bases). Trimming stripped 6 bases from V and 3 bases from J, with 24 bases between. This CDR3 comprises 19 residues. Germline lookup yields CDR1 KGHSH and CDR2 LQKENI. The DNA for the CDR3 is TGTGCCAGCTCGCCGGAGGGACGTGAGATATTAGGTGGGGCCAACGTCCTGACTTTC. Its translation is CASSPEGREILGGANVLTF. The variable domain in full, with the rest retrieved from reference TRBV18 and TRBJ2-6, is NAGVMQNPRHLVRRRGQEARLRCSPMKGHSHVYWYRQLPEEGLKFMVYLQKENIIDESGMPKERFSAEFPKEGPSILRIQQVVRGDSAAYFCASSPEGREILGGANVLTFGAGSRLTVL.

Written as DNA, the CDR3 is TGCGCCAGCAGCTTGGCCGGCCGGGCCCCAGGGCAGGGCAATGAGCAGTTCTTC. Protein product: CASSLAGRAPGQGNEQFF. The V call is TRBV5-1, the J call TRBJ2-1, with D tentatively TRBD1 (5 bases). Germline V gene data show CDR1 as SGHRS and CDR2 as YFSETQ. With 0 bases removed from V and 6 bases from J, the gap between germline ends came to 22 bases. This CDR3 spans 18 amino acids. Looking up the rest from reference TRBV5-1 and TRBJ2-1 gives the full variable domain: KAGVTQTPRYLIKTRGQQVTLSCSPISGHRSVSWYQQTPGQGLQFLFEYFSETQRNKGNFPGRFSGRQFSNSRSEMNVSTLELGDSALYLCASSLAGRAPGQGNEQFFGPGTRLTVL.

This clonotype was detected once. The rearrangement joins TRBV6-2 or TRBV6-3 to TRBJ2-7; 9 nucleotides align to TRBD1. CDR1 is MNHEY, CDR2 SVGEGT, per germline. Trimming cost V 1 base and J 6 bases; bases outside gene matches: 7. CDR3 length: 15 amino acids. CDR3 in amino acids: CASSYYGTGLSEQYF. DNA of the CDR3: TGTGCCAGCAGTTACTACGGGACAGGGCTGTCCGAGCAGTACTTC.

The CDR3 nucleotides read TGCGCCAGCAGCTTTTGGGAGACGAGCTCCTACGAGCAGTACTTC. Protein: CASSFWETSSYEQYF. J is TRBJ2-7 and V is TRBV5-1, with a weak D call TRBD2 (5 bases). CDR1 is SGHRS, CDR2 YFSETQ, per germline. Trimming pared 2 bases from V and 0 bases from J, leaving 12 bases between. CDR3 length: 15 amino acids.

The chain carries TRBV6-5 and TRBJ2-3; D might be TRBD2 (5 bases). The CDR3 covers 16 residues. CDR1 is MNHEY and CDR2 is SVGAGI in the germline V gene. Deletions cut 6 bases from V and 0 bases from J, with 16 bases between. The CDR3 DNA sequence: TGTGCCAGCAGGCTAAGGGCGGGTGGGAGCACAGATACGCAGTATTTT. Translating gives CASRLRAGGSTDTQYF.

The table lists this clonotype with a few counts. The V gene is TRBV4-3, the J gene TRBJ2-7, with TRBD1 as a possible D gene (6 bases). CDR3 length: 16 residues. V was pared by 4 bases and J by 0 bases, with 16 bases between. In germline, CDR1 is LGHNA, CDR2 YSLEER. The CDR3 DNA follows: TGCGCCAGCAGCCCGACCCGACAGGAACCCTCCTACGAGCAGTACTTC. Protein product: CASSPTRQEPSYEQYF.

The rearrangement links TRBV28 to TRBJ2-7; D is perhaps TRBD2 (5 bases). Per the germline V gene, CDR1 is MDHEN and CDR2 is SYDVKM. The CDR3 length is 15 residues. V lost 2 bases, J lost 3 bases, and 14 bases lay in between. As DNA, the CDR3 is TGTGCCAGCAGTTTAAGGAGCGGCTATATCTACGAGCAGTACTTC. It is translated as CASSLRSGYIYEQYF.

This clonotype showed up just a few times. The V call is TRBV12-3 or TRBV12-4, the J call TRBJ2-1, with D possibly being TRBD2 (5 bases). V lost 5 bases and J lost 12, with 17 bases in between. The CDR3 loop spans 13 amino acids. The chain's CDR3 is CASSTGRLEGQFF. DNA of the CDR3: TGTGCCAGCAGTACGGGCAGACTTGAGGGGCAGTTCTTC.

The CDR3 DNA reads as TGTGCCAACACCAAAACCCGGGACAGAGGCTCCTACGAGCAGTACTTC. This translates into CANTKTRDRGSYEQYF. The chain employs TRBV27 and TRBJ2-7; 7 bases map to TRBD1. J was trimmed by 0 bases and V by 10 bases; bases with no gene match: 15. Germline CDR1 is MNHEY and CDR2 is SMNVEV (reference sequence). CDR3 length: 16 residues.

Comments on this clonotype: This could be a read error, since a much larger clone is one nucleotide away. This rearrangement joins TRBV5-1 to TRBJ2-5; 12 bases are shared with TRBD2. J lost 1 base, V lost 3 bases, and 10 bases had no gene match. Germline CDR1 is SGHRS and CDR2 is YFSETQ. This CDR3 has 18 residues. CDR3 nucleotides: TGCGCCAGCAGCTCGGTGACTAGCGGGGGCCTCTCCCAAGAGACCCAGTACTTC. Encoded protein: CASSSVTSGGLSQETQYF.

This clonotype turned up a few times. The rearrangement uses TRBV20-1 and TRBJ2-5, with TRBD2 matching over 11 bases. In germline, CDR1 is DFQATT, CDR2 SNEGSKA (reference sequence). The CDR3 has 16 residues. J was trimmed by 5 bases and V by 0 bases; bases with no gene match: 8. Written as DNA, the CDR3 is TGCAGTGCTAGAGATCACCTAGCGGGGGGCCGGGAGACCCAGTACTTC. Translation gives CSARDHLAGGRETQYF.

The chain has TRBV27 and TRBJ2-7; D tentatively fits TRBD1 or TRBD2 (5 bases each). There are 15 residues in the CDR3. Germline V gene data show CDR1 as MNHEY and CDR2 as SMNVEV (reference sequence). Trimming removed 5 bases from V and 0 bases from J, with 14 bases in between. CDR3 protein: CASSGAGTASYEQYF. The CDR3 DNA sequence: TGTGCCAGCAGTGGTGCCGGGACGGCCTCCTACGAGCAGTACTTC.

The V gene is TRBV19, the J gene TRBJ1-2; D unclear. CDR3 length: 13 amino acids. V gave up 0 bases and J gave up 5 bases, with 7 bases separating them. CDR1 LNHDA and CDR2 SQIVND come from the germline V gene (reference sequence). CDR3 region: CASSIDPGYGYTF. CDR3 nucleotide sequence: TGTGCCAGTAGTATAGATCCGGGATATGGCTACACCTTC.